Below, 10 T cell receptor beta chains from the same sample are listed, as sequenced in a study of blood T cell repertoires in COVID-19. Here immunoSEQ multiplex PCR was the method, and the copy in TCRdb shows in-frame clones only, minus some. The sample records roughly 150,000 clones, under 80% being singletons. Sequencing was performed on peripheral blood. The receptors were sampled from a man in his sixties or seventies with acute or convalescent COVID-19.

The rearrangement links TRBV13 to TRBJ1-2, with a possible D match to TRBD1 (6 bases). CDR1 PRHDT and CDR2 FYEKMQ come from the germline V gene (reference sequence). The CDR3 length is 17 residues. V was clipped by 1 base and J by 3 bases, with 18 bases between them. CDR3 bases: TGTGCCAGCAGCTTAGCCTCAAACAGGGTTGCCTACTATGGCTACACCTTC. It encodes CASSLASNRVAYYGYTF.

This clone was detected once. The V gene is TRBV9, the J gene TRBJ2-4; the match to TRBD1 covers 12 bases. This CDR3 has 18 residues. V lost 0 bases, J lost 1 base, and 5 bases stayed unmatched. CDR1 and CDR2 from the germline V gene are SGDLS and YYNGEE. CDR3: CASSVASGQGAAKNIQYF. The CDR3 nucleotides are TGTGCCAGCAGCGTAGCATCGGGACAGGGGGCGGCCAAAAACATTCAGTACTTC.

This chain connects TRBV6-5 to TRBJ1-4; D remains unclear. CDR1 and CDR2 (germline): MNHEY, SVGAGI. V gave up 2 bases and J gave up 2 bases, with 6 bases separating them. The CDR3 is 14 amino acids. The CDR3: CASSYRGTNEKLFF. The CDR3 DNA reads TGTGCCAGCAGTTACCGGGGTACTAATGAAAAACTGTTTTTT.

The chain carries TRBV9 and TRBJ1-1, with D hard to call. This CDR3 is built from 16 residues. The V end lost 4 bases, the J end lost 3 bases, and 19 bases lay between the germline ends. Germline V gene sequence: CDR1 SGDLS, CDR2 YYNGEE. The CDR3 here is CASSHLGPNPDTEAFF. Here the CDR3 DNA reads TGTGCCAGCAGCCATCTGGGCCCGAATCCGGACACTGAAGCTTTCTTT.

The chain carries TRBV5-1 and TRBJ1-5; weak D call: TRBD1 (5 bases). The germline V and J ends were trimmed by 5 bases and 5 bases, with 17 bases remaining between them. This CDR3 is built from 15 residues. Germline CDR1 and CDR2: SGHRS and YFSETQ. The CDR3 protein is CASSREGQPDQPQHF. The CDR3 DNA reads TGCGCCAGCAGTCGGGAGGGGCAGCCCGATCAGCCCCAGCATTTT.

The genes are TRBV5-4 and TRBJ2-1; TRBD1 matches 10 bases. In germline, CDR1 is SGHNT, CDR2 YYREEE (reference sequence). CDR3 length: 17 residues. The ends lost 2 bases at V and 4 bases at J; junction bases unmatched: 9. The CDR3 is CASSFTSGTGAYNEQFF. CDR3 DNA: TGTGCCAGCAGCTTCACGTCCGGGACAGGGGCTTACAATGAGCAGTTCTTC.

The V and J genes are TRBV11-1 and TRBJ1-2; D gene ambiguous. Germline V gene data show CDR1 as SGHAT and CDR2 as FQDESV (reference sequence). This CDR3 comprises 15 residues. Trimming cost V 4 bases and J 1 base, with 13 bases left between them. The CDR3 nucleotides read TGTGCCAGCAGCTCCCGTCCACACCTTAACTATGGCTACACCTTC. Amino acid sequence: CASSSRPHLNYGYTF. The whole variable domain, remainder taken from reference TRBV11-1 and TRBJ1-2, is EAEVAQSPRYKITEKSQAVAFWCDPISGHATLYWYRQILGQGPELLVQFQDESVVDDSQLPKDRFSAERLKGVDSTLKIQPAELGDSAMYLCASSSRPHLNYGYTFGSGTRLTVV.

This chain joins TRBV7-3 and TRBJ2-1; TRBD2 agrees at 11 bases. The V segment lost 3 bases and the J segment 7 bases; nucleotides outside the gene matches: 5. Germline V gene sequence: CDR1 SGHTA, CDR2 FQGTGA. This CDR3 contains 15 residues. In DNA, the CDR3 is TGTGCCAGCAGCTTTACTAGCGGGAGTAAGAATGAGCAGTTCTTC. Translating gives CASSFTSGSKNEQFF.

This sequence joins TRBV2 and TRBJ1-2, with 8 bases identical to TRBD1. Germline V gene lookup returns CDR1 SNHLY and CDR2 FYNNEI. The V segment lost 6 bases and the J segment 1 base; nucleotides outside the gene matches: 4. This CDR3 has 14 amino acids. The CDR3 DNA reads TGTGCCAGCAGAGGACAGGGAGTTAACTATGGCTACACCTTC. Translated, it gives CASRGQGVNYGYTF.

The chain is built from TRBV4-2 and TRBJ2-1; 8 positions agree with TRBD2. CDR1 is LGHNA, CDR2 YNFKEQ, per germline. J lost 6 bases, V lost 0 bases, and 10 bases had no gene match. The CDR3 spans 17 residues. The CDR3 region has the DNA TGTGCCAGCAGCCAAGACCCCCGGGGGGGGCCGGGCAATGAGCAGTTCTTC. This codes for CASSQDPRGGPGNEQFF.